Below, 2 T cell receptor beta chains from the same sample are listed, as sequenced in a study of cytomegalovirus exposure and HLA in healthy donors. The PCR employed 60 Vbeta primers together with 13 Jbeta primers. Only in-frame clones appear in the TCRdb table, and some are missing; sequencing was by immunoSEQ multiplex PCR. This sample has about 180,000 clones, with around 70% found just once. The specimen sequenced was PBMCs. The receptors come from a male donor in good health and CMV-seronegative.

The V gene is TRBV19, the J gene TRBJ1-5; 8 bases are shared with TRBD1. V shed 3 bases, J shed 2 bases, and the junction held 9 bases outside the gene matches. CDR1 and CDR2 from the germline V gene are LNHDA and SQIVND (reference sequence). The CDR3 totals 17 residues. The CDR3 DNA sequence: TGTGCCAGTAGTATGCCCTCCGACAGGGGCCGCAATCAGCCCCAGCATTTT. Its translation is CASSMPSDRGRNQPQHF.

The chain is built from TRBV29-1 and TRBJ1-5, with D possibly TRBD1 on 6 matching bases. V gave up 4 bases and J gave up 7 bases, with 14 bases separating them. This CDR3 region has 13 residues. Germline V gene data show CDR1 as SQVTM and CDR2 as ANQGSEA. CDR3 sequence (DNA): TGCAGCGTTGTTCCCTCACAGGGACAGCCCCAGCATTTT. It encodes CSVVPSQGQPQHF.